The next 28 T cell receptor beta chains were all read from a single sample in a study of cytomegalovirus exposure and HLA in healthy donors. The PCR ran on 60 Vbeta and 13 Jbeta primers. TCRdb keeps only in-frame clones here, not all; method: immunoSEQ multiplex PCR. The table records roughly 110,000 clones, roughly two thirds of them present only once. The sample consisted of PBMCs. All receptors derive from a female donor in good health and CMV-seronegative.

In nucleotides, the CDR3 is TGCGCCAGCAGCTTGACGACTAGCGGGAGGGAAGAGACCCAGTACTTC. This translates into CASSLTTSGREETQYF. The chain couples TRBV5-1 to TRBJ2-5; the match to TRBD2 covers 14 bases. The CDR3 is 16 residues long. Trimming cost V 1 base and J 3 bases; bases outside gene matches: 2. Germline V gene lookup returns CDR1 SGHRS and CDR2 YFSETQ.

V usage is TRBV9 and J usage is TRBJ2-3; tentatively, D is TRBD2 (6 bases). V was cut by 7 bases and J by 6 bases, with 18 bases left in between. CDR1 is SGDLS, CDR2 YYNGEE, per germline. The CDR3 consists of 14 residues. Written as DNA, the CDR3 is TGTGCCAGCGGTTTGGGGGGATTCCTGGATACGCAGTATTTT. The encoded protein is CASGLGGFLDTQYF.

The genes are TRBV2 and TRBJ2-1; TRBD2 aligns across 9 bases. Looked up from germline, CDR1 is SNHLY and CDR2 is FYNNEI. There are 16 residues in the CDR3. Trimming at V came to 9 bases and at J to 4 bases, leaving 13 bases not matched to a gene. The CDR3 loop reads CARALWGTSPYNEQFF. In DNA form, the CDR3 reads TGTGCCAGAGCCCTCTGGGGGACTAGCCCGTACAATGAGCAGTTCTTC.

This chain links TRBV5-1 with TRBJ2-1; 8 nucleotides match TRBD2. The CDR3 is 16 amino acids. J lost 4 bases, V lost 0 bases, and 6 bases had no gene match. Germline V gives CDR1 SGHRS, CDR2 YFSETQ. CDR3 in DNA: TGCGCCAGCAGCTTGGCCTCAGCGGGGGTATACAATGAGCAGTTCTTC. Protein sequence: CASSLASAGVYNEQFF.

This clone was seen more than once but under ten times. V gene TRBV9 combines with J gene TRBJ1-4, with no clear D. In germline, CDR1 is SGDLS, CDR2 YYNGEE. The germline V and J ends were trimmed by 4 bases and 8 bases, with 15 bases remaining between them. CDR3 size: 14 residues. In DNA, the CDR3 is TGTGCCAGCAGCCTTGGCCCGGAGGTCGAAAAACTGTTTTTT. Translating it yields CASSLGPEVEKLFF.

CDR3 DNA sequence: TGCAGCGTTGGGACAGGGATGAACACTGAAGCTTTCTTT. Translated, it gives CSVGTGMNTEAFF. This chain joins TRBV29-1 and TRBJ1-1; the match to TRBD1 covers 8 bases. With V trimmed by 4 bases and J by 0 bases, 1 base remained unmatched. The CDR3 covers 13 residues. Germline lookup yields CDR1 SQVTM and CDR2 ANQGSEA. Combining the CDR3 with reference TRBV29-1 and TRBJ1-1 gives the whole variable domain SAVISQKPSRDICQRGTSLTIQCQVDSQVTMMFWYRQQPGQSLTLIATANQGSEATYESGFVIDKFPISRPNLTFSTLTVSNMSPEDSSIYLCSVGTGMNTEAFFGQGTRLTVV.

The J gene is TRBJ2-1, the V gene TRBV7-3; the match to TRBD2 covers 9 bases. The junction had 11 bases not matched to a gene; V was cut back by 5 bases and J by 0 bases. The CDR3 is 18 amino acids. CDR1 and CDR2 from the germline V gene are SGHTA and FQGTGA. CDR3 nucleotide sequence: TGTGCCAGCAGCCCCGGCCCTAGCGGGATAGGCTCCTACAATGAGCAGTTCTTC. Its protein is CASSPGPSGIGSYNEQFF.

This clone was seen only a few times. The rearrangement uses TRBV4-3 and TRBJ2-7, with D possibly being TRBD2 (6 bases). The V and J ends lost 0 bases and 3 bases respectively, with 9 bases between them. This CDR3 contains 14 residues. Germline assignment: CDR1 LGHNA and CDR2 YSLEER. CDR3 protein: CASSQDGTFYEQYF. The CDR3 coding sequence is TGCGCCAGCAGCCAAGATGGGACTTTCTACGAGCAGTACTTC.

The chain couples TRBV15 to TRBJ2-1; TRBD2 agrees at 8 bases. CDR1 LNHNV and CDR2 YYDKDF come from the germline V gene (reference sequence). The trim removed 3 bases at V and 6 bases at J, leaving 4 bases unmatched. CDR3 length equals 14 residues. The CDR3 bases are TGTGCCACCAGCAGCGGGAGGGGCGGCAATGAGCAGTTCTTC. Translated, it gives CATSSGRGGNEQFF.

The rearrangement links TRBV30 to TRBJ1-4; 7 bases match TRBD1. J lost 8 bases, V lost 4 bases, and 4 bases had no gene match. The CDR3 is made up of 12 amino acids. Germline CDR1 and CDR2: GTSNPN and SVGIG (reference sequence). CDR3 nucleotide sequence: TGTGCCTGGACATCAGGGGGAGAAAAACTGTTTTTT. It yields the protein CAWTSGGEKLFF.

The J gene is TRBJ2-7, the V gene TRBV27; 12 bases match TRBD1. CDR3 size: 16 residues. Per germline, CDR1 MNHEY and CDR2 SMNVEV (reference sequence). The V segment lost 5 bases and the J segment 7 bases; nucleotides outside the gene matches: 12. The CDR3 DNA reads as TGTGCCAGCAGTCACCCCCCACGGGACAGGGGGCGAGAGCAGTACTTC. As protein: CASSHPPRDRGREQYF.

V and J are TRBV2 and TRBJ2-1, with D possibly being TRBD1 (5 bases). V was clipped by 4 bases and J by 6 bases, with 16 bases between them. Germline loops: CDR1 SNHLY, CDR2 FYNNEI. The CDR3 covers 15 residues. The CDR3 nucleotides are TGTGCCAGCAGTGGGCAAGGGGTAGCCAGCAATGAGCAGTTCTTC. It yields the protein CASSGQGVASNEQFF. Combining the CDR3 with reference TRBV2 and TRBJ2-1 gives the whole variable domain EPEVTQTPSHQVTQMGQEVILRCVPISNHLYFYWYRQILGQKVEFLVSFYNNEISEKSEIFDDQFSVERPDGSNFTLKIRSTKLEDSAMYFCASSGQGVASNEQFFGPGTRLTVL.

This clone was observed a handful of times. The chain recombines TRBV19 with TRBJ1-2, with D possibly matching TRBD1 (5 bases). CDR1 is LNHDA, CDR2 SQIVND, per germline (reference sequence). The CDR3 runs to 15 residues. V lost 3 bases and J 8 bases, leaving 19 bases between the germline ends. The CDR3 spells CASSILGAGVGGYTF. The DNA of the CDR3 is TGTGCCAGTAGTATCCTCGGAGCGGGGGTAGGAGGCTACACCTTC. The variable domain in full, completed from reference TRBV19 and TRBJ1-2, reads DGGITQSPKYLFRKEGQNVTLSCEQNLNHDAMYWYRQDPGQGLRLIYYSQIVNDFQKGDIAEGYSVSREKKESFPLTVTSAQKNPTAFYLCASSILGAGVGGYTFGSGTRLTVV.

The chain is built from TRBV30 and TRBJ1-1, with 9 bases identical to TRBD1. There are 14 residues in the CDR3. Per germline, CDR1 GTSNPN and CDR2 SVGIG (reference sequence). V lost 8 bases to trimming and J lost 1 base; unmatched junction nucleotides: 8. The chain's CDR3 is CAAKPGQGNTEAFF. In DNA, the CDR3 is TGTGCCGCCAAACCGGGACAGGGGAACACTGAAGCTTTCTTT.

The chain has TRBV29-1 and TRBJ2-6; 8 bases align to TRBD1. J was trimmed by 0 bases and V by 4 bases; bases with no gene match: 17. Germline V gene lookup returns CDR1 SQVTM and CDR2 ANQGSEA. This CDR3 has 20 amino acids. CDR3 residues: CSVAFPGQATPGSGANVLTF. DNA for the CDR3: TGCAGCGTTGCTTTTCCGGGACAGGCCACCCCTGGCTCTGGGGCCAACGTCCTGACTTTC.

The chain joins TRBV7-3 to TRBJ1-2, with TRBD1 identical over 10 bases. The CDR3 is 15 residues long. Germline trimming cut 5 bases from V and 4 bases from J; bases unmatched to any gene: 7. Germline V CDR1 and CDR2: SGHTA, FQGTGA. The CDR3 bases are TGTGCCAGCAGCCCCTACGGGACAGGGGCCTATGGCTACACCTTC. Translated: CASSPYGTGAYGYTF.

The chain employs TRBV11-3 and TRBJ2-3; D perhaps matches TRBD1 (6 bases). The CDR3 extends over 14 amino acids. The V end lost 5 bases, the J end lost 1 base, and 10 bases lay between the germline ends. Germline V gene sequence: CDR1 SGHNT, CDR2 YENEEA. CDR3 sequence reads: CASSTRTGTDTQYF. Here the CDR3 DNA reads TGTGCCAGCAGCACCCGGACAGGCACAGATACGCAGTATTTT.

The chain links TRBV7-3 to TRBJ2-1, with 12 bases identical to TRBD2. Germline CDR1 is SGHTA and CDR2 is FQGTGA. V trimming: 4 bases; J trimming: 9 bases; junction bases outside the gene matches: 4. The CDR3 loop spans 14 amino acids. The CDR3 is CASSSSGRAGEQFF. The DNA for the CDR3 is TGTGCCAGCAGCTCTAGCGGGAGGGCCGGTGAGCAGTTCTTC.

V usage is TRBV18 and J usage is TRBJ2-1; the match to TRBD2 covers 7 bases. Germline assignment: CDR1 KGHSH and CDR2 LQKENI. The junction had 7 bases not matched to a gene; V was cut back by 3 bases and J by 2 bases. The CDR3 is 16 amino acids. The CDR3 loop reads CASSPEGGATYNEQFF. Here the CDR3 DNA reads TGTGCCAGCTCACCGGAGGGAGGGGCTACCTACAATGAGCAGTTCTTC.

In this sample, this clone turned up many times. The same CDR3 is also encoded by other DNA sequences in this sample. The chain employs TRBV9 and TRBJ2-2; D is ambiguous. This CDR3 comprises 14 residues. Germline CDR1 and CDR2: SGDLS and YYNGEE. Between the trimmed V and J ends, which lost 2 bases and 4 bases, there was a span of 9 bases. The CDR3 coding sequence is TGTGCCAGCAGCGTGGGTTCGGGCACCGGGGAGCTGTTTTTT. It codes for CASSVGSGTGELFF.

This clone has ten or more counts. This chain joins TRBV28 and TRBJ2-7; TRBD2 agrees at 7 bases. The CDR3 has 12 amino acids. Losses at the gene ends were 5 bases for V and 9 bases for J; bases not matched to a gene: 7. The germline CDR1 and CDR2 sequences are MDHEN and SYDVKM. CDR3 DNA: TGTGCCAGCAGTCCCCCCCGCGGGGGGCAGTACTTC. Amino acid sequence: CASSPPRGGQYF.

This clone was detected only a few times. The chain joins TRBV10-1 to TRBJ2-1, with 9 nucleotides matching TRBD2. This CDR3 region has 14 residues. Trimming cost V 5 bases and J 7 bases; bases outside gene matches: 6. Per germline, CDR1 WNHNN and CDR2 SYGVQD (reference sequence). CDR3 nucleotide sequence: TGCGCCAGCAGTCCAAGCGGGAGGCCGAATGAGCAGTTCTTC. Its translation is CASSPSGRPNEQFF.

The chain employs TRBV7-9 and TRBJ2-7, with 8 bases lining up with TRBD1. The germline gives CDR1 SEHNR, CDR2 FQNEAQ (reference sequence). CDR3 length equals 16 residues. V lost 1 base and J lost 5; bases outside the gene matches: 10. CDR3 bases: TGTGCCAGCAGCTTAGATCTCACAGGGGGACGGGACGAGCAGTACTTC. It is translated as CASSLDLTGGRDEQYF.

The chain combines TRBV9 with TRBJ2-3, with TRBD2 as a possible D gene (5 bases). The CDR3 length is 14 residues. Trimming took off 3 bases at V and 6 bases at J, with 14 bases between the two ends. Germline CDR1 SGDLS, CDR2 YYNGEE. The CDR3 reads CASSALDWLDTQYF. In DNA form, the CDR3 reads TGTGCCAGCAGCGCCCTGGACTGGCTCGATACGCAGTATTTT.

This clone appeared a few times. The chain joins TRBV10-3 to TRBJ1-1; 7 bases are a match to TRBD1. CDR1 ENHRY and CDR2 SYGVKD come from the germline V gene. Trimming at V came to 2 bases and at J to 4 bases, leaving 16 bases not matched to a gene. The CDR3 loop spans 18 amino acids. CDR3 sequence: CAISEGWGRGTLGTEAFF. The CDR3 DNA reads as TGTGCCATCAGTGAGGGGTGGGGCAGGGGGACTTTGGGCACTGAAGCTTTCTTT.

The chain is built from TRBV30 and TRBJ2-2; tentative D call: TRBD2 (5 bases). Germline CDR1 GTSNPN, CDR2 SVGIG (reference sequence). The CDR3 runs 14 residues. V shed 0 bases and J shed 6 bases, with 11 bases lying between them. CDR3 bases: TGTGCCTGGAGTGTACGAGGGCAGGCCGGGGAGCTGTTTTTT. This sequence encodes CAWSVRGQAGELFF. Complete variable domain (other parts from reference TRBV30 and TRBJ2-2): SQTIHQWPATLVQPVGSPLSLECTVEGTSNPNLYWYRQAAGRGLQLLFYSVGIGQISSEVPQNLSASRPQDRQFILSSKKLLLSDSGFYLCAWSVRGQAGELFFGEGSRLTVL.

This chain connects TRBV5-4 to TRBJ1-1; TRBD1 matches at 9 bases. V dropped 0 bases and J dropped 6; count of bases not matched to a gene: 6. There are 15 residues in the CDR3. CDR1 and CDR2 (germline): SGHNT, YYREEE (reference sequence). CDR3 region: CASSLAGDRVAEAFF. The CDR3, as DNA: TGTGCCAGCAGCTTGGCGGGGGACAGGGTGGCTGAAGCTTTCTTT.

This clone occurred a few times. The chain uses TRBV4-3 and TRBJ2-2; 8 positions agree with TRBD1. V lost 1 base, J lost 2 bases, and 9 bases stayed unmatched. Germline CDR1 is LGHNA and CDR2 is YSLEER. This CDR3 is built from 18 residues. In DNA form, the CDR3 reads TGCGCCAGCAGCCAAGTGGAGGGACAGGACTTTAACACCGGGGAGCTGTTTTTT. This encodes CASSQVEGQDFNTGELFF.